This TCR beta chain emerged from a study of T cells in Graves' hyperthyroidism and ophthalmopathy. Overall study results and limits: For ophthalmopathy, model prediction preceded onset by a median 6.5 months. The majority of expanded thyroid clonotypes above 0.001 also appeared in blood.

Worth noting for this clonotype: What it binds is unknown.

What was amplified from RNA transcripts were TCR beta CDR3 regions. RT-PCR in the first round (using the HTBI primer set) targeted the TCR CDR3. TCRdb itself ran the multiplex PCR reads through MiXCR, one entry per CDR3 protein. Of hundreds of thousands of distinct CDR3 sequences in the sample, around 15% were seen once. The CDR3 totals 16 residues. V gave up 5 bases and J gave up 2 bases; unmatched junction bases: 6. Germline V gives CDR1 LNHDA, CDR2 SQIVND (reference sequence). Enrolled ophthalmopathy patients presented with a Clinical Activity Score of at least 3, a NOSPECS grade of at least 4, and disease duration under 3 months. Orbital computed tomography and thyroid ultrasound, together with serum TRAb and thyroxine and clinical symptoms, were used for diagnoses.

This chain joins TRBV19 and TRBJ2-1; the match to TRBD1 covers 10 bases. The sequencing sample was made of blood. The sequence was collected from a woman aged 45-65 years with Graves' ophthalmopathy. As DNA, the CDR3 is TGTGCCAGTAGTCCTGACAGGGGGCTGACCTACAATGAGCAGTTCTTC. Protein: CASSPDRGLTYNEQFF.